The clone carrying this TCR beta chain was detected many times. Its cognate antigen is unknown. HTBI primers from iRepertoire and Arm-PCR of CDR3 regions yielded the TCR beta libraries. In the original processing: Identified across the samples were over 50 TRBV segments and roughly 13 TRBJ segments. TCRdb called the multiplex PCR reads again in MiXCR, with one record for every CDR3 protein. TCRdb's processing, not the study's, gives the V and J calls here. Of 380,000 or so distinct CDR3 sequences in the sample, about 16% were seen once. This sample was included in a study of regulatory T cells in long-lasting Graves disease. Notes on the study in general: Persistent Graves' disease cases displayed lower TCR diversity than newly diagnosed ones. Favored usage of TRBV28, TRBJ1-2 and TRBJ2-5 was recorded in persistent disease. Whereas 950 to 1,000 public clonotypes were shared by new patients, persistent patients shared more, at some 2,900.

Time point described: newly diagnosed GD, antithyroid drugs for less than 3 months. After RNA was extracted from PBMCs, the TCR library was made from it. Germline-derived CDR1 and CDR2 are SEHNR and FQNEAQ (reference sequence). V trimming: 3 bases; J trimming: 4 bases; junction bases outside the gene matches: 12. The CDR3 sequence is 16 residues long. These same data were also listed under a study on T cells in Graves' hyperthyroidism and ophthalmopathy.

This sample comprised peripheral blood mononuclear cells (PBMCs), obtained at new diagnosis, from a patient treated with antithyroid drugs. J is TRBJ2-7 and V is TRBV7-9; 7 nucleotides match TRBD1. The sequence was obtained from a young woman with Graves disease. As DNA, the CDR3 is TGTGCCAGCAGCTTCCAGACAGGGCGTGAGTCTTACGAGCAGTACTTC. The encoded protein is CASSFQTGRESYEQYF. The entire variable domain, with the rest obtained from reference TRBV7-9 and TRBJ2-7, is as follows: DTGVSQNPRHKITKRGQNVTFRCDPISEHNRLYWYRQTLGQGPEFLTYFQNEAQLEKSRLLSDRFSAERPKGSFSTLEIQRTEQGDSAMYLCASSFQTGRESYEQYFGPGTRLTVT.